This T cell receptor (beta chain) was identified in a study of T cells in tumors after PD-1 blockade. Profiling relied on immunoSEQ multiplex PCR, and the TCRdb table lists in-frame clones only, not all of them. The sample shows about 63,000 clones, under 80% of them seen only once. Germline values: CDR1 MGHRA, CDR2 YSYEKL. V gave up 4 bases and J gave up 1 base; unmatched junction bases: 4. The CDR3 is made up of 15 amino acids. The gene calls are TRBV4-1 and TRBJ1-1; TRBD1 matches 9 bases. The source material was PBMCs, sampled after anti-PD-1 treatment. This receptor was obtained from a human donor with basal cell carcinoma. The DNA of the CDR3 is TGCGCCAGCAGCCGTTTGGGACAGGGGAACACTGAAGCTTTCTTT. Its translation: CASSRLGQGNTEAFF.